Described below is a single TCR beta chain sequence and its context. It has no known antigen specificity. Base quality data are lacking; no much larger clone is found one base away. The cohort consisted of 600 to 700 healthy bone marrow donors. All cohort members were sampled while nominally healthy, although unrecorded immune exposures were likely present. The donor was CMV seropositive and was included in the group of some 290 seropositive cohort members. Each donor provided a peripheral blood sample, and peripheral blood mononuclear cells were used for TCR beta sequencing. The Qiagen DNeasy Blood Extraction Kit was used to extract genomic DNA from the blood cell samples. Counted from cysteine to phenylalanine, this CDR3 has 13 amino acids. The DNA shown is the 39-base CDR3, in frame from base 1. Sequences SGHRS (CDR1) and YFSETQ (CDR2) are obtained from the germline V gene. V is clipped by 4 bases and J by 6 bases, and the sequence between their germline boundaries is 12 bases long.

The entry originates in a study of cytomegalovirus exposure and HLA in healthy donors (dated by TCRdb to 2015 to 2018). About the investigation overall: According to an earlier analysis of a few hundred of the donors, 200 million or so T cells yielded over 90 million unique TCR beta sequences and 276 Gb of sequence data. Genome-wide SNP genotypes for about 60% of the roughly 670 donors were used in a later genetic analysis, which treated that subset as a discovery cohort. The study was designed to test whether signatures of past pathogen exposure could be identified by cataloging public T cell receptors. On average, around 240,000 unique TCR beta nucleotide sequences were sequenced per donor among some 420 genotyped donors of the cohort, with around 19% of those sequences being non-productive. Using immunosequencing, the study profiled T cell repertoires from around 680 subjects and related those repertoires to cytomegalovirus serostatus. In a later analysis, previously published TCR beta repertoires from 666 donors were re-analyzed and high-resolution HLA genotyping was added so that TCR occurrence patterns could be studied. An earlier analysis of approximately 500 of the donors applied high-throughput TCR beta sequencing to assess whether each TCR beta V gene segment acted as functional or pseudogenic. All discovery cohort repertoires had been generated using a single sequencing platform. Typing coverage varied by locus: roughly 620-630 donors for A, B, C, DRB1 and DQB1; roughly 500 for DQA1; more than 600 for DPA1; 450 to 480 for DPB1. Rather than using new phenotypic data, the later analysis identified candidate immune exposures from TCR beta sequences and from how often those sequences occurred across donors. Donor age, sex, ethnicity and CMV serostatus were compiled alongside the repertoire data. A separate validation cohort of some 130 different subjects was used in addition to the 666-subject first cohort. Class I and class II HLA loci were covered by the typing at four-digit resolution. Of the roughly 400 genotyped donors, approximately 82% fell in the genetic ancestry cluster associated with self-reported Caucasian donors. Roughly five DR-DQ haplotypes were handled as single units for association and clustering, since linkage in the cohort was strong. An early release that covered some 630 HLA-typed donors contained approximately 300 gigabases of sequencing data and around 85 million unique TCR sequences. The study combined high-throughput TCR immunosequencing, statistical association of individual TCRs with disease status, and machine learning to predict cytomegalovirus infection status. Paper-wide results and their limitations: Because HLA typing was missing for some donors at each locus, association tests included only the typed subset. Because counts were too low, 15 to 20 rarely observed V segments, including chromosome 9 orphons, were excluded from the earlier analysis of several hundred of the donors. In a later genetic analysis, a missense DCLRE1C variant was associated with V-gene and J-gene trimming of TCR beta chains, and the association was replicated in an independent cohort. According to a later genetic analysis, donors in an Asian-associated ancestry cluster had fewer N-insertions in productive TCRs than the roughly 700-donor mean. In a later analysis, several top co-occurrence clusters were reported to appear linked to parvovirus B19, influenza, CMV and Epstein-Barr virus. In the study, about 150 TCR beta chains were listed as associated with cytomegalovirus. A further reported finding was that TCR beta sequences accurately predicted the HLA-A and HLA-B alleles for most subjects in the first cohort. While some public TCRs were present in many individuals, most TCR sequences turned up only very rarely across donors. Linkage disequilibrium might explain the correlated functional status among segregating V segments, but an unknown experimental factor could not be excluded. According to the authors, the approach could potentially be generalized to other disease states and immunological phenotypes. Strong co-occurrence of HLA alleles, especially DR and DQ, made assigning TCR associations to individual alleles difficult. In an earlier analysis of 500 to 650 of the donors, most TCR beta V segments appeared in productive rearrangements about 87% or about 30% of the time, broadly matching IMGT annotations. Immune exposure information for the cohort was limited to CMV serostatus. In a later analysis, HLA-associated TCR beta chains showed more clonal expansion and lower generation probabilities than non-associated chains that were equally common. Most CMV-associated TCR beta chains appeared to be HLA-restricted in a later analysis, and the HLA associations seemed to be driven largely by CMV exposure. In a later analysis, TCR association rates were found to vary across HLA loci, with the most associated TCRs seen for DRB1 alleles and the fewest for HLA-C alleles. The cohort was sequenced for TCR beta chains only, and without alpha or paired-chain data the features that could be detected were limited. In a later analysis, 16,951 TCR beta sequences were associated with specific HLA alleles at a false discovery rate of 0.05. A few of the identified cytomegalovirus-associated TCR beta chains were confirmed in vitro to be specific for cytomegalovirus antigens. Cytomegalovirus status was reported to be diagnosed by the classifier with high specificity and sensitivity in both the original and validation cohorts. The 87-base-pair reads could not distinguish some IMGT-functional V segments, including TRBV6-2 and TRBV6-3, so those segments were excluded. Presence/absence analyses assumed roughly uniform sequencing depth across donors, an assumption that may not hold. A group of highly shared sequence variants was considered likely to be a technical artifact of the sequencing pipeline.

Library creation used the immunoSEQ multiplex PCR assay. The multiplex PCR relied on a mix of 60 forward primers for TCR Vbeta segments and 13 reverse primers for TCR Jbeta segments. A multiplex PCR assay on genomic DNA amplified the CDR3 region of rearranged TCR beta genes. The Illumina HiSeq System was used to sequence the amplified TCR beta libraries as 87-base-pair reads. Processing in the source paper ran as follows. A later analysis tallied about 77 million unique TCR beta chains across the 600 to 700 repertoires, and roughly 11 million of those chains were shared by two or more donors. Raw reads were error-corrected and collapsed into unique sequences with a nearest-neighbor algorithm that merged closely related sequences to remove PCR and sequencing errors. To assign V, D and J gene segments, CDR3 sequences were aligned to IMGT reference sequences. For a sequence to be retained, a match of at least six nucleotides was required to both a V gene segment and a J gene segment. Rearrangements were classified as productive when the CDR3 lacked stop codons and remained in frame with V and J, and all other rearrangements were classified as non-productive. CDR3 was defined according to IMGT convention as the region running from the second conserved V-encoded cysteine to the conserved J-encoded phenylalanine. Sequences without an unambiguous match to a single V gene segment were excluded from the earlier analysis of about 630 of the donors. An earlier analysis of 550 to 650 of the donors classified V segments as functional when productive rearrangements were above 56.7% and as segregating when the standard deviation between donors was above 5%. A statistical classification framework was built to diagnose cytomegalovirus status from the catalog of TCR beta chain sequences. In a later analysis, V and J genes were assigned by comparing TCR nucleotide sequences against IMGT/GENE-DB human TR gene sequences. A later analysis assigned CDR3 sequences and most-parsimonious VDJ recombination scenarios with the TCRdist pipeline. In a later analysis, each TCR beta chain was defined by its CDR3 amino acid sequence together with its V-gene family, and reads without a unique V-gene family were excluded. To address suspected cross-contamination and a sequencing artifact, a later analysis removed over 500 highly shared, low-generation-probability nucleotide sequences. For each public chain, a later analysis derived a clonal expansion index from normalized ranks of inferred template counts within each repertoire. In a later analysis, generation probabilities were computed using a VDJ recombination model fitted to out-of-frame rearrangements, and the results were checked against IGoR. In a later analysis, TCR-TCR, TCR-HLA and TCR-CMV co-occurrence was scored with hypergeometric tests, and a repertoire-size bias correction was applied to TCR pairs. In a later analysis, false discovery rates were estimated by permuting HLA or CMV assignments 20 times. In a later analysis, co-occurring TCRs were grouped with DBSCAN, and TCRdist sequence similarity was added when clustering was performed within HLA-allele-positive subsets. For co-occurrence clustering, repertoires with fewer than 30,000 or more than 120,000 public chains were excluded, along with five or six repertoires with anomalous nucleotide sharing. The source is immuneACCESS, and TCRdb retained only in-frame sequences with V and J called. Part of the clones is not carried over; for the studies checked, unresolved V genes explain less than half of this, and the remainder is unexplained. The V and J calls and clone size were taken over from that table, and D and trimming were inferred from the DNA. In all, the sample holds roughly 200,000 clones, and 70% to 80% of those were seen once. The ten biggest clones cover roughly 3.5% of the sample.

Sequenced: PBMCs. The V and J segments used are TRBV5-1 and TRBJ2-3; the D region possibly corresponds to TRBD2 (6 bases align). This receptor was identified in a woman aged 55-70 years in good health and CMV-seropositive. The nucleotide sequence reads as follows: TGCGCCAGCAGCATACTAGCATCGGATACGCAGTATTTT. Its translation reads: CASSILASDTQYF.